This T cell receptor (beta chain) was retrieved from a study of control samples from healthy donors and cancer patients. Germline CDR1 reads SSHAT; CDR2 reads FNYEAQ (reference sequence). Trimming shortened V by 5 bases and J by 2 bases, and 12 bases separated the two germline ends. This CDR3 contains 14 residues. The protocol was immunoSEQ multiplex PCR, while the TCRdb copy is restricted to in-frame clones and leaves out a portion. The repertoire holds about 80,000 clones, with 89% as singletons. This chain joins TRBV7-7 and TRBJ1-1; no firm D call. This TCR derives from a man in his fifties in good health. The sample taken for sequencing was blood. This CDR3 reads CASSQTDRNTEAFF. The CDR3 DNA follows: TGTGCCAGCAGCCAGACGGACCGAAACACTGAAGCTTTCTTT.